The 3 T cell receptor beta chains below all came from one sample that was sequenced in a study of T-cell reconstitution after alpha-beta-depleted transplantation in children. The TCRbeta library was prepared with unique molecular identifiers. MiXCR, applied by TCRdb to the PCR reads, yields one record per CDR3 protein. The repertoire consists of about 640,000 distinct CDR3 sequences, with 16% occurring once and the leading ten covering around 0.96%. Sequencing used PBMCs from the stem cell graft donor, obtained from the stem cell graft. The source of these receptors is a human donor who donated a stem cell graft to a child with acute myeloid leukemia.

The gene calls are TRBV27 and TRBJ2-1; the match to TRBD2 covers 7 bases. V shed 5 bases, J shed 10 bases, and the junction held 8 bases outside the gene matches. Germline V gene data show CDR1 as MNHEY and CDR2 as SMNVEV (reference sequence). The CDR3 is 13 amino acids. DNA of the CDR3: TGTGCCAGCAGTCCCGGGACTACGGGGGAGCAGTTCTTC. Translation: CASSPGTTGEQFF.

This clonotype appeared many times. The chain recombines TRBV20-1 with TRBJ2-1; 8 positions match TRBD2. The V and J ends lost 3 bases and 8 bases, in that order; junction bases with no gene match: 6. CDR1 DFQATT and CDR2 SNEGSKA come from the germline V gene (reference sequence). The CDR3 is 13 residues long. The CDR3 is CSARTGGADEQFF. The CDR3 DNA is TGCAGTGCTAGGACCGGGGGGGCCGATGAGCAGTTCTTC.

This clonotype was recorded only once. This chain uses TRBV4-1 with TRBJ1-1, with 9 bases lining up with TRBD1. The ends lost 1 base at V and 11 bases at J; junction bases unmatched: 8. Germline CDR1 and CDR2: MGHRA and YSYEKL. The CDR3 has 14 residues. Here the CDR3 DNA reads TGCGCCAGCAGCCAAGCTATCGGGGACAGGGCGGCTTTCTTT. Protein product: CASSQAIGDRAAFF.